Shown below are 3 T cell receptor beta chains from a single sample sequenced in a study of blood T cell repertoires in COVID-19. Sequenced by immunoSEQ multiplex PCR; TCRdb stores in-frame clones only, minus some. The sample carries tens of thousands of clones, 70% to 90% recorded once. Source material: peripheral blood. The receptors shown here come from a man older than 75 with active COVID-19.

This chain uses TRBV28 with TRBJ1-2; 7 nucleotides align to TRBD1. The CDR3 is made up of 15 amino acids. J gave up 3 bases and V 2 bases, and 6 bases lay outside the gene matches. CDR1 and CDR2 (germline): MDHEN, SYDVKM. The CDR3 DNA reads TGTGCCAGCAGTTTAGCGACAGGGTATGACTATGGCTACACCTTC. Translation: CASSLATGYDYGYTF.

The chain uses TRBV3-1 (or the pseudogene TRBV3-2) and TRBJ1-2; maybe TRBD1 (5 bases). Germline lookup yields CDR1 LGHDT and CDR2 YNNKEL (reference sequence). CDR3 length: 14 residues. Trimming stripped 0 bases from V and 8 bases from J, with 13 bases between. CDR3: CASSQELQGQGYTF. CDR3 in DNA: TGTGCCAGCAGCCAAGAGCTGCAGGGTCAGGGCTACACCTTC.

The genes are TRBV9 and TRBJ1-3; a possible D gene is TRBD1 (6 bases). Germline CDR1 SGDLS, CDR2 YYNGEE. This CDR3 is 15 amino acids long. V was clipped by 0 bases and J by 3 bases, with 10 bases between them. CDR3 DNA sequence: TGTGCCAGCAGCGTAGGGGCAGGGGTTGGAAACACCATATATTTT. Its translation is CASSVGAGVGNTIYF.